The entry below describes one T cell receptor beta chain. Per the study methods: The authors estimated nucleated cell counts from reference gene primer amplification. This table comes from immunoSEQ multiplex PCR, and its TCRdb copy is limited to in-frame clones, with some not included. V, J and clone size are taken as reported in that table, and D and trimming were inferred from the DNA itself. The sample lists just over 80,000 clones, around 88% occurring once. Participants were aged about 18 to 100 years from around 26 US areas. Participant reports of clinical history set cohort assignment. The data are from a study of blood T cell repertoires in COVID-19. About the research overall: T cells, B-cell-depleted T cells, or PBMCs supplied cDNA or gDNA.

CDR1 is KGHSH, CDR2 LQKENI, per germline. V was cut by 2 bases and J by 0 bases, with 5 bases left in between. The CDR3 extends over 15 amino acids. The sequenced material came from PBMCs or T cells enriched from blood (not recorded which). This TCR was sampled from a woman between 50 and 59 years old with acute COVID-19. The chain combines TRBV18 with TRBJ2-6, with D perhaps TRBD2 (5 bases). The CDR3 coding sequence is TGTGCCAGCTCACCAGGGAGCTCTGGGGCCAACGTCCTGACTTTC. Translated, it gives CASSPGSSGANVLTF.